These T cell receptor beta chains were read from a single sample in a study of beta chain features in type 1 diabetes. Profiled with immunoSEQ multiplex PCR; TCRdb holds only in-frame clones, not every one. Here the sample spans hundreds of thousands of clones, more than 13% being singletons. Material for sequencing was naive CD4+ T cells from blood. The receptors originated from a man between 18 and 35 years old with type 1 diabetes. The CDR3 runs from the conserved cysteine through the conserved F or W. The D gene is left open where the match is weak. Rows may omit the clone size; those that give it use once, few, many or a size class.

>TRBV20-1|.|10|.|TRBJ2-1
CSASYNEQFF
TGCAGTGCTTCCTACAATGAGCAGTTCTTC
>TRBV2|.|13|few|TRBJ2-1
CASSRGSYNEQFF
TGTGCCAGCAGTAGAGGCTCCTACAATGAGCAGTTCTTC
>TRBV6-5|.|15|few|TRBJ2-5
CASTLGPGPQETQYF
TGTGCCAGCACCTTGGGGCCGGGACCTCAAGAGACCCAGTACTTC
>TRBV25-1|TRBD1|16|.|TRBJ1-6
CASSGPQGAYNSPLHF
TGTGCCAGCAGTGGGCCACAGGGGGCCTATAATTCACCCCTCCACTTT
>TRBV6-5|.|14|few|TRBJ2-6
CASSAISGANVLTF
TGTGCCAGCAGTGCCATCTCTGGGGCCAACGTCCTGACTTTC
>TRBV28|.|13|.|TRBJ1-3
CASSTGPGNTIYF
TGTGCCAGCAGCACGGGGCCTGGAAACACCATATATTTT
>TRBV29-1|TRBD2|16|few|TRBJ2-1
CSVETRTSGSKNEQFF
TGCAGCGTTGAAACCCGTACTAGCGGGAGTAAGAATGAGCAGTTCTTC
>TRBV6-5|.|15|.|TRBJ1-5
CASSYSRDNHQPQHF
TGTGCCAGCAGTTACTCCCGGGACAACCATCAGCCCCAGCATTTT
>TRBV29-1|.|14|few|TRBJ1-1
CSVGTPEAGTEAFF
TGCAGCGTGGGGACACCCGAAGCGGGGACTGAAGCTTTCTTT
>TRBV18|.|14|.|TRBJ1-5
CASSPGGGNQPQHF
TGTGCCAGCTCACCGGGTGGGGGCAATCAGCCCCAGCATTTT
>TRBV5-1|TRBD1|15|few|TRBJ1-1
CASSWRQGANTEAFF
TGCGCCAGCAGCTGGCGACAGGGGGCAAACACTGAAGCTTTCTTT
>TRBV30|.|13|few|TRBJ1-3
CAWSEGNGNTIYF
TGTGCCTGGAGTGAAGGGAACGGAAACACCATATATTTT
>TRBV15|.|15|.|TRBJ1-1
CATYLRATGSAEAFF
TGTGCCACCTATCTAAGAGCCACGGGTTCCGCTGAAGCTTTCTTT
>TRBV7-3|TRBD2|15|few|TRBJ2-1
CASSLTTSGALQQFF
TGTGCCAGCAGCTTAACGACTAGCGGGGCTTTACAGCAGTTCTTC
>TRBV27|.|13|few|TRBJ2-5
CASSLRQRETQYF
TGTGCCAGCAGTTTAAGGCAGCGGGAGACCCAGTACTTC
>TRBV29-1|.|14|.|TRBJ1-5
CSVKTGITNQPQHF
TGCAGCGTTAAAACAGGGATTACAAATCAGCCCCAGCATTTT
>TRBV5-4|.|13|.|TRBJ2-7
CASSLMGVYEQYF
TGTGCCAGCAGCTTGATGGGAGTCTACGAGCAGTACTTC
>TRBV7-6|TRBD1|14|.|TRBJ2-1
CASRPNRGPWEQFF
TGTGCCAGCAGGCCGAACAGGGGGCCTTGGGAGCAGTTCTTC
>TRBV30|.|14|.|TRBJ2-2
CAWTLQGFAGEPFF
TGTGCCTGGACCCTACAGGGATTTGCCGGGGAGCCGTTTTTT
>TRBV11-2|TRBD2|13|.|TRBJ2-3
CASSRGVTDTQYF
TGTGCCAGCAGTCGGGGGGTCACAGATACGCAGTATTTT
>TRBV14|.|13|many|TRBJ2-1
CASSQRASFEQFF
TGTGCCAGCAGCCAAAGAGCGAGCTTTGAGCAGTTCTTC
>TRBV6-1|TRBD2|14|few|TRBJ2-4
CASSSGGAKNIQYF
TGTGCCAGCAGTAGCGGGGGTGCCAAAAACATTCAGTACTTC
>TRBV4-2|.|15|.|TRBJ1-2
CASSQDSDRPYGYTF
TGTGCCAGCAGCCAAGATTCTGACAGGCCGTACGGCTACACCTTC
>TRBV18|.|12|.|TRBJ1-2
CASSSSLGGYTF
TGTGCCAGCTCATCCTCATTAGGCGGCTACACCTTC
>TRBV28|TRBD2|14|.|TRBJ2-3
CATISGGARDTQYF
TGTGCCACCATTAGCGGGGGGGCCAGAGATACGCAGTATTTT
>TRBV5-1|TRBD1|14|.|TRBJ2-5
CASSATGGQETQYF
TGCGCCAGCAGCGCCACAGGGGGCCAGGAGACCCAGTACTTC
>TRBV19|.|16|few|TRBJ2-2
CASSIGTYPSTGELFF
TGTGCCAGTAGTATCGGGACTTACCCGAGCACCGGGGAGCTGTTTTTT
>TRBV5-1|TRBD2|17|.|TRBJ2-7
CASMMGLAGGISYEQYF
TGCGCCAGCATGATGGGACTAGCGGGAGGAATCTCCTACGAGCAGTACTTC
>TRBV27|.|16|few|TRBJ2-1
CASSSWRASSYNEQFF
TGTGCCAGCAGTTCTTGGCGGGCGAGCTCCTACAATGAGCAGTTCTTC
>TRBV2|TRBD1|14|.|TRBJ2-5
CASRAPDRTETQYF
TGTGCCAGCAGAGCACCGGACAGGACCGAGACCCAGTACTTC
>TRBV25-1|.|14|few|TRBJ2-2
CASSDRVHTGELFF
TGTGCCAGCAGTGACAGGGTACACACCGGGGAGCTGTTTTTT
>TRBV6-5|TRBD1|14|.|TRBJ1-2
CASKPDRGSYGYTF
TGTGCCAGCAAACCCGACAGGGGGAGCTATGGCTACACCTTC
>TRBV9|.|12|few|TRBJ1-1
CASSVERGEAFF
TGTGCCAGCAGCGTAGAAAGGGGTGAAGCTTTCTTT
>TRBV30|TRBD2|13|few|TRBJ2-3
CAWRGAGADTQYF
TGTGCCTGGAGAGGGGCGGGGGCAGATACGCAGTATTTT
>TRBV5-1|.|15|.|TRBJ2-7
CASSLSTGESYEQYF
TGCGCCAGCAGCTTATCGACGGGAGAATCCTACGAGCAGTACTTC
>TRBV7-3|.|13|few|TRBJ2-3
CASSLSITDTQYF
TGTGCCAGCAGCTTGTCAATCACAGATACGCAGTATTTT
>TRBV4-2|TRBD2|16|.|TRBJ2-3
CASSPGLAGVTDTQYF
TGTGCCAGCAGCCCAGGACTAGCGGGAGTCACAGATACGCAGTATTTT
>TRBV4-3|.|15|.|TRBJ1-1
CASSQDHLRETEAFF
TGCGCCAGCAGCCAAGATCATCTCAGGGAAACTGAAGCTTTCTTT
>TRBV4-1|TRBD2|18|few|TRBJ2-1
CASSQLPGLAGVDNEQFF
TGCGCCAGCAGCCAACTACCGGGACTAGCGGGAGTGGACAATGAGCAGTTCTTC
>TRBV10-3|.|13|few|TRBJ2-3
CAITGSSTDTQYF
TGTGCCATCACAGGGTCAAGCACAGATACGCAGTATTTT
>TRBV2|.|14|.|TRBJ2-7
CATHKSEARYEQYF
TGTGCCACCCACAAGTCCGAGGCTAGGTACGAGCAGTACTTC
>TRBV5-1|.|17|.|TRBJ2-7
CASSSELSVPLSYEQYF
TGCGCCAGCAGCTCGGAACTTTCCGTCCCACTCTCCTACGAGCAGTACTTC
>TRBV25-1|.|15|.|TRBJ1-3
CASSGQGWTGNTIYF
TGTGCCAGCAGTGGCCAGGGGTGGACTGGAAACACCATATATTTT
>TRBV29-1|.|14|.|TRBJ1-1
CSARRGTGNTEAFF
TGCAGCGCCAGGAGAGGGACCGGGAACACTGAAGCTTTCTTT
>TRBV7-7|TRBD2|15|.|TRBJ2-7
CASSLGEGPTYEQYF
TGTGCTAGCAGCTTAGGGGAGGGCCCCACCTACGAGCAGTACTTC
>TRBV28|.|16|few|TRBJ1-5
CASRRAPQLSYQPQHF
TGTGCCAGCAGGCGAGCCCCTCAACTTTCTTATCAGCCCCAGCATTTT
>TRBV9|.|15|.|TRBJ2-1
CASSALGGPYNEQFF
TGTGCCAGCAGCGCCCTTGGCGGACCCTACAATGAGCAGTTCTTC